The rows below give T cell receptor beta chains drawn from one sample of a study of cytomegalovirus exposure and HLA in healthy donors. The protocol was immunoSEQ multiplex PCR, while the TCRdb copy is restricted to in-frame clones and leaves out a portion. The sample shows about 160,000 clones, roughly 72% of them seen only once. Sequenced: PBMCs. The receptors come from a man aged 35-49 years in good health and CMV-seronegative. Each CDR3 is given with its conserved first and last residue. The D gene is left open where the match is weak. Clone size appears in some rows only: once, few, many, or a class for an expanded clone.

v_call,d_call,j_call,clone_size,cdr3_aa,cdr3_nt
TRBV7-2,TRBD2,TRBJ2-1,.,CASSLRGLAGYNEQFF,TGTGCCAGCAGCTTAAGGGGACTAGCGGGCTACAATGAGCAGTTCTTC
TRBV6-1,TRBD2,TRBJ2-5,once,CASIRSGGRQETQYF,TGTGCCAGCATCCGATCGGGGGGTCGGCAAGAGACCCAGTACTTC
TRBV27,.,TRBJ2-6,once,CASRDGEAGANGLTF,TGTGCCAGCAGGGATGGCGAAGCTGGGGCCAACGGCCTGACTTTC
TRBV11-2,TRBD2,TRBJ2-1,.,CASSFLTSGNEQFF,TGTGCCAGCAGCTTTTTGACTAGCGGGAATGAGCAGTTCTTC
TRBV28,.,TRBJ1-5,.,CASSPLTYQPQHF,TGTGCCAGCAGTCCCCTAACTTATCAGCCCCAGCATTTT
TRBV6-6,TRBD2,TRBJ2-7,.,CASTTFGGGPYEQYF,TGTGCCAGCACCACGTTCGGGGGGGGGCCCTACGAGCAGTACTTC
TRBV20-1,.,TRBJ1-1,.,CSARGRQVAFF,TGCAGTGCTAGAGGTAGACAGGTAGCTTTCTTT
TRBV29-1,TRBD2,TRBJ2-3,.,CSVEPGGNTDTQYF,TGCAGCGTTGAACCGGGGGGAAACACAGATACGCAGTATTTT
TRBV5-8,.,TRBJ1-5,.,CASTHRVGANQPQHF,TGTGCCAGCACCCACAGGGTGGGAGCCAATCAGCCCCAGCATTTT
TRBV30,TRBD1,TRBJ2-7,.,CAWNRGTDSYEQYF,TGTGCCTGGAATAGAGGGACAGACTCCTACGAGCAGTACTTC
TRBV4-1,.,TRBJ2-7,.,CASSQADGSDEQYF,TGCGCCAGCAGCCAAGCGGACGGTAGCGACGAGCAGTACTTC
TRBV19,.,TRBJ2-1,few,CASSRTGRESYNEQFF,TGTGCCAGTAGTAGAACAGGGAGGGAGAGTTACAATGAGCAGTTCTTC
TRBV5-4,TRBD2,TRBJ2-1,.,CASRVAGVRYNEQFF,TGTGCCAGCAGGGTAGCGGGAGTCAGGTACAATGAGCAGTTCTTC
TRBV2,.,TRBJ1-2,.,CASSWGDSYGYTF,TGTGCCAGCAGTTGGGGGGATTCCTATGGCTACACCTTC
TRBV19,.,TRBJ2-1,.,CASSIPGGSSYNEQFF,TGTGCCAGTAGTATCCCTGGGGGGAGCTCCTACAATGAGCAGTTCTTC
TRBV5-1,.,TRBJ2-1,few,CASSLVPGGPRYYNEQFF,TGCGCCAGCAGCTTGGTGCCTGGGGGCCCCCGCTACTACAATGAGCAGTTCTTC
TRBV5-4,.,TRBJ2-2,few,CASSLGQNTGELFF,TGTGCCAGCAGCTTGGGACAGAACACCGGGGAGCTGTTTTTT
TRBV5-1,.,TRBJ2-2,.,CASSLDSAANTGELFF,TGCGCCAGCAGCTTGGATTCAGCGGCTAACACCGGGGAGCTGTTTTTT
TRBV11-2,.,TRBJ2-7,.,CASSFPPDRASYEQYF,TGTGCCAGCAGCTTTCCCCCGGACAGAGCTTCCTACGAGCAGTACTTC
TRBV10-3,.,TRBJ2-5,.,CAITPSEGETQYF,TGTGCCATCACCCCCTCGGAGGGAGAGACCCAGTACTTC
TRBV2,TRBD2,TRBJ2-1,few,CASIGPGLAGDNEQFF,TGTGCCAGCATCGGGCCCGGACTAGCGGGAGACAATGAGCAGTTCTTC
TRBV6-6,.,TRBJ2-2,.,CASTSPGLNTGELFF,TGTGCCAGCACTTCACCGGGACTCAACACCGGGGAGCTGTTTTTT
TRBV25-1,.,TRBJ1-4,.,CASSSRGQEKLFF,TGTGCCAGCAGTTCAAGGGGACAAGAAAAACTGTTTTTT
TRBV28,.,TRBJ1-1,.,CASSPLPTSEAFF,TGTGCCAGCAGTCCCCTCCCCACATCTGAAGCTTTCTTT
TRBV7-8,TRBD2,TRBJ2-1,.,CASSSRRLAGSYNEQFF,TGTGCCAGCAGCTCCAGACGGCTAGCGGGTTCCTACAATGAGCAGTTCTTC
TRBV5-1,.,TRBJ1-2,.,CASSLGAGSAGYTF,TGCGCCAGCAGCTTGGGGGCGGGATCGGCTGGCTACACCTTC
TRBV28,.,TRBJ1-2,.,CASTTGLVSGYTF,TGTGCCAGCACCACAGGGCTTGTGAGTGGCTACACCTTC
TRBV7-7,TRBD1,TRBJ2-5,.,CASSSDRVGETQYF,TGTGCCAGCAGCTCTGACAGGGTCGGCGAGACCCAGTACTTC
TRBV5-6,.,TRBJ2-5,once,CASARRLAGQETQYF,TGTGCCAGCGCACGGAGGCTAGCCGGCCAAGAGACCCAGTACTTC
TRBV2,TRBD2,TRBJ2-1,.,CASSDWLAGLSSYNEQFF,TGTGCCAGCAGTGACTGGCTAGCGGGCTTAAGCTCCTACAATGAGCAGTTCTTC
TRBV6-6,TRBD1,TRBJ1-2,.,CASRSPGTANYGYTF,TGTGCCAGCCGATCCCCAGGGACAGCTAACTATGGCTACACCTTC
TRBV6-5,TRBD1,TRBJ1-1,.,CASSYGAGGRNTEAFF,TGTGCCAGCAGTTACGGGGCAGGGGGCCGGAACACTGAAGCTTTCTTT
TRBV27,.,TRBJ2-3,.,CARTVHCADTQYF,TGTGCCAGGACAGTTCACTGCGCAGATACGCAGTATTTT
TRBV9,TRBD2,TRBJ2-3,.,CASSGGLADLTQYF,TGTGCCAGCAGTGGTGGACTAGCGGATCTTACGCAGTATTTT
TRBV9,.,TRBJ1-1,.,CASSTRQNTEAFF,TGTGCCAGCAGCACCCGACAGAACACTGAAGCTTTCTTT
TRBV5-5,.,TRBJ1-3,once,CASSLELSGNTIYF,TGTGCCAGCAGCTTGGAGCTCTCTGGAAACACCATATATTTT
TRBV19,TRBD1,TRBJ1-4,.,CASRDREGNEKLFF,TGTGCCAGTAGGGACAGGGAAGGCAATGAAAAACTGTTTTTT
TRBV4-2,.,TRBJ2-6,.,CASSQDRPEAGANVLTF,TGTGCCAGCAGCCAAGATCGACCAGAGGCAGGGGCCAACGTCCTGACTTTC